Following are 28 T cell receptor beta chains from one sample sequenced in a study of blood T cell repertoires in COVID-19. Method: immunoSEQ multiplex PCR; TCRdb's copy keeps in-frame clones and lacks some. In the table there are some 110,000 clones, around 87% of which are singletons. Sequenced: peripheral blood. All receptors come from a man between 50 and 59 years old with acute or convalescent COVID-19.

The V gene is TRBV19, the J gene TRBJ2-3; D might be TRBD2 (5 bases). Per germline, CDR1 LNHDA and CDR2 SQIVND (reference sequence). The ends were cut back, 3 bases at V and 5 bases at J, with 18 bases in the middle. CDR3 size: 16 residues. The CDR3 DNA is TGTGCCAGTAGTATGGTTGGCGGCCGACGGGGAGATACGCAGTATTTT. It yields the protein CASSMVGGRRGDTQYF. Together with reference TRBV19 and TRBJ2-3, the CDR3 gives the full variable domain: DGGITQSPKYLFRKEGQNVTLSCEQNLNHDAMYWYRQDPGQGLRLIYYSQIVNDFQKGDIAEGYSVSREKKESFPLTVTSAQKNPTAFYLCASSMVGGRRGDTQYFGPGTRLTVL.

This clone appeared once. This rearrangement joins TRBV5-1 to TRBJ2-1, with 7 positions matching TRBD1. The CDR3 is 17 residues long. Trimming removed 5 bases from V and 2 bases from J; junction bases left unmatched: 13. Germline values: CDR1 SGHRS, CDR2 YFSETQ. The DNA of the CDR3 is TGCGCCAGCAGTGAACGGACGACAGGGCTAGCCTACAATGAGCAGTTCTTC. It is translated as CASSERTTGLAYNEQFF.

This chain connects TRBV2 to TRBJ1-2; 10 bases are shared with TRBD1. Germline loops: CDR1 SNHLY, CDR2 FYNNEI. J gave up 7 bases and V 6 bases, and 5 bases lay outside the gene matches. This CDR3 is 13 amino acids long. The CDR3 here is CASRGTGEGGYTF. The CDR3 DNA reads TGTGCCAGCAGAGGGACAGGGGAGGGTGGCTACACCTTC.

The V call is TRBV11-3, the J call TRBJ2-7; TRBD1 agrees at 7 bases. The CDR3 totals 13 residues. Germline assignment: CDR1 SGHNT and CDR2 YENEEA. V shed 5 bases and J 7 bases; nucleotides not matched to a gene: 8. CDR3 nucleotide sequence: TGTGCCAGCAGCCATCAACAGGGGACGGAGCAGTACTTC. This sequence encodes CASSHQQGTEQYF.

J is TRBJ2-3 and V is TRBV3-1 (or the pseudogene TRBV3-2); D may be TRBD1 (6 bases). Trimming took 0 bases from V and 4 from J, leaving 8 bases between them. There are 14 residues in the CDR3. Germline CDR1 is LGHDT and CDR2 is YNNKEL (reference sequence). The CDR3 loop is CASSQEGGADTQYF. DNA for the CDR3: TGTGCCAGCAGCCAAGAAGGGGGTGCAGATACGCAGTATTTT.

This chain links TRBV7-2 with TRBJ2-7; 14 bases agree with TRBD2. This CDR3 spans 17 amino acids. Germline CDR1 is SGHTA and CDR2 is FQGNSA. V trimming: 5 bases; J trimming: 5 bases; junction bases outside the gene matches: 11. CDR3 in amino acids: CASSQRTSGRLFHEQYF. The CDR3 DNA follows: TGTGCCAGCAGCCAACGGACTAGCGGGAGGTTGTTCCACGAGCAGTACTTC.

There are a few counts of this clone. This rearrangement joins TRBV12-5 to TRBJ1-1, with D hard to call. This CDR3 spans 11 amino acids. V was cut by 7 bases and J by 4 bases, with 7 bases left in between. Per germline, CDR1 LGHNT and CDR2 FRNRAP. For the CDR3, the DNA is TGTGCTAGTGTTGCCAGCACTGAAGCTTTCTTT. Translated: CASVASTEAFF.

The V gene is TRBV24-1, the J gene TRBJ2-7; the match to TRBD2 covers 8 bases. The CDR3 covers 14 residues. The ends lost 5 bases at V and 3 bases at J; junction bases unmatched: 5. Germline V CDR1 and CDR2: KGHDR, SFDVKD. DNA of the CDR3: TGTGCCACCAGTGCGGGGGGGAGCGGCTACGAGCAGTACTTC. It yields the protein CATSAGGSGYEQYF.

The gene calls are TRBV19 and TRBJ1-3; TRBD1 aligns across 9 bases. The CDR3 extends over 16 amino acids. V lost 4 bases and J lost 2; bases outside the gene matches: 6. Looked up from germline, CDR1 is LNHDA and CDR2 is SQIVND (reference sequence). This CDR3 reads CASSTGQGWAGNTIYF. CDR3 sequence (DNA): TGTGCCAGTAGTACGGGACAGGGCTGGGCTGGAAACACCATATATTTT.

V gene TRBV7-2 combines with J gene TRBJ2-3; TRBD1 matches at 8 bases. The CDR3 has 15 amino acids. The germline V gene has CDR1 SGHTA and CDR2 FQGNSA. V lost 7 bases and J lost 6; bases outside the gene matches: 12. The CDR3 nucleotides are TGTGCCAGCACACATTGGGCAGGGGGCGAGGATACGCAGTATTTT. Translated, it gives CASTHWAGGEDTQYF.

This clone has only a few counts. The same CDR3 can be traced to other DNA sequences in this sample. This sequence joins TRBV5-1 and TRBJ2-7; TRBD1 is a possible D gene (5 bases). The CDR3 consists of 14 residues. The germline V gene encodes CDR1 SGHRS and CDR2 YFSETQ. Deletions cut 1 base from V and 3 bases from J, with 11 bases between. CDR3: CASSLSQGSYEQYF. CDR3 DNA: TGCGCCAGCAGCTTGTCCCAGGGCAGCTACGAGCAGTACTTC.

This clone was detected once. The chain employs TRBV19 and TRBJ1-5; 11 nucleotides match TRBD1. The CDR3 has 17 residues. Trimming cost V 5 bases and J 9 bases; bases outside gene matches: 15. Germline V gene sequence: CDR1 LNHDA, CDR2 SQIVND (reference sequence). DNA for the CDR3: TGTGCCAGTAGTCCCGGGACAGGGGGTGACCCATATGGGCCCCAGCATTTT. Protein: CASSPGTGGDPYGPQHF.

CDR3 nucleotide sequence: TGTGCCAGCAGTACCGGGACAGGGTTTGGAAACACCATATATTTT. Protein: CASSTGTGFGNTIYF. J is TRBJ1-3 and V is TRBV5-4; 9 bases agree with TRBD1. Trimming took 5 bases from V and 3 from J; bases not matched to a gene: 6. This CDR3 contains 15 residues. Germline V CDR1 and CDR2: SGHNT, YYREEE (reference sequence).

The rearrangement joins TRBV5-1 to TRBJ2-5; D is possibly TRBD2 (6 bases). Germline loops: CDR1 SGHRS, CDR2 YFSETQ. The V end lost 5 bases, the J end lost 2 bases, and 19 bases lay between the germline ends. The CDR3 runs 16 residues. Written as DNA, the CDR3 is TGCGCCAGCAGTCTGGGGGGAGCAAGATTTCAAGAGACCCAGTACTTC. It is translated as CASSLGGARFQETQYF.

The rearrangement uses TRBV28 and TRBJ2-7, with D unclear. The CDR3 has 11 residues. Germline CDR1 reads MDHEN; CDR2 reads SYDVKM. V lost 2 bases and J 4 bases, leaving 3 bases between the germline ends. The CDR3 loop is CASSLQYEQYF. CDR3 sequence (DNA): TGTGCCAGCAGTTTACAGTACGAGCAGTACTTC. The full variable domain, its missing parts supplied by reference TRBV28 and TRBJ2-7, is DVKVTQSSRYLVKRTGEKVFLECVQDMDHENMFWYRQDPGLGLRLIYFSYDVKMKEKGDIPEGYSVSREKKERFSLILESASTNQTSMYLCASSLQYEQYFGPGTRLTVT.

The chain recombines TRBV5-6 with TRBJ2-2, with 8 nucleotides matching TRBD1. V shed 0 bases, J shed 5 bases, and the junction held 6 bases outside the gene matches. From germline, CDR1 is SGHDT and CDR2 YYEEEE. There are 16 residues in the CDR3. CDR3 residues: CASSLGTGRRTGELFF. CDR3 coding DNA: TGTGCCAGCAGCTTGGGGACAGGGAGACGAACCGGGGAGCTGTTTTTT.

The gene calls are TRBV9 and TRBJ2-7; 8 bases agree with TRBD2. Trimming removed 0 bases from V and 5 bases from J; junction bases left unmatched: 4. This CDR3 has 14 amino acids. Germline V gives CDR1 SGDLS, CDR2 YYNGEE. This chain's CDR3 is CASSVAGGPNEQYF. CDR3 DNA sequence: TGTGCCAGCAGCGTAGCGGGAGGGCCCAACGAGCAGTACTTC.

The chain has TRBV6-5 and TRBJ2-3; a weak D match, TRBD1 (7 bases). V gave up 6 bases and J gave up 0 bases, with 13 bases separating them. CDR1 and CDR2 from the germline V gene are MNHEY and SVGAGI. The CDR3 runs 15 residues. The DNA of the CDR3 is TGTGCCAGCAGCGGGGGACAGCCTAGCACAGATACGCAGTATTTT. It translates to CASSGGQPSTDTQYF.

The chain couples TRBV13 to TRBJ1-2; 7 nucleotides align to TRBD1. With 0 bases clipped from V and 4 bases from J, the junction kept 5 bases outside the gene matches. Germline V lookup: CDR1 PRHDT, CDR2 FYEKMQ (reference sequence). The CDR3 extends over 15 amino acids. The CDR3 nucleotides are TGTGCCAGCAGCTTAGGCGGGACAGTCGTCTATGGCTACACCTTC. Translated, it gives CASSLGGTVVYGYTF.

The chain is built from TRBV3-1 (or the pseudogene TRBV3-2) and TRBJ1-1, with TRBD1 as a possible D gene (5 bases). This CDR3 comprises 17 residues. Germline V gene lookup returns CDR1 LGHDT and CDR2 YNNKEL (reference sequence). V was cut by 4 bases and J by 5 bases, with 23 bases left in between. This CDR3 is CASSPHRAPGVRTEAFF. CDR3 coding DNA: TGTGCCAGCAGCCCCCACCGGGCCCCGGGGGTGAGGACTGAAGCTTTCTTT.

This sequence joins TRBV6-5 and TRBJ2-7, with D possibly TRBD1 on 6 matching bases. Germline values: CDR1 MNHEY, CDR2 SVGAGI. CDR3 size: 14 residues. Deletions cut 7 bases from V and 0 bases from J, with 13 bases between. This CDR3 reads CASNGQCPSYEQYF. CDR3 nucleotides: TGTGCCAGCAATGGACAGTGCCCCTCCTACGAGCAGTACTTC.

The rearrangement links TRBV27 to TRBJ1-1; D may be TRBD1 (6 bases). The CDR3 sequence is 15 residues long. V lost 6 bases to trimming and J lost 0 bases, with 14 bases between them. Germline CDR1 is MNHEY and CDR2 is SMNVEV (reference sequence). The CDR3 coding sequence is TGTGCCAGCAGCCGCGGACAGACCATGAACACTGAAGCTTTCTTT. Translation gives CASSRGQTMNTEAFF.

J is TRBJ1-5 and V is TRBV19; D may be TRBD1 (5 bases). Germline CDR1 reads LNHDA; CDR2 reads SQIVND (reference sequence). Trimming stripped 4 bases from V and 7 bases from J, with 17 bases between. CDR3 length: 15 amino acids. The CDR3 nucleotides read TGTGCCAGTAGTAAGCCGGGACTCAACAGCCAGCCCCAGCATTTT. It codes for CASSKPGLNSQPQHF.

The rearrangement uses TRBV28 and TRBJ1-2; D remains unclear. V was clipped by 2 bases and J by 2 bases, with 3 bases between them. Germline V gene lookup returns CDR1 MDHEN and CDR2 SYDVKM. This CDR3 region has 12 residues. The CDR3 nucleotides read TGTGCCAGCAGTTTAGAGAACTATGGCTACACCTTC. Translation: CASSLENYGYTF.

The chain recombines TRBV28 with TRBJ2-3; a weak D match, TRBD2 (6 bases). This CDR3 region has 15 residues. Per the germline V gene, CDR1 is MDHEN and CDR2 is SYDVKM. V was cut by 6 bases and J by 1 base, with 14 bases left in between. The DNA for the CDR3 is TGTGCCAGCAGGGGGTGGCGGGGCCGCACAGATACGCAGTATTTT. Translated, it gives CASRGWRGRTDTQYF.

The chain recombines TRBV15 with TRBJ2-7, with D hard to call. The V end was cut by 4 bases, the J end by 2 bases, with 9 bases between. The CDR3 totals 13 residues. Germline V lookup: CDR1 LNHNV, CDR2 YYDKDF (reference sequence). CDR3 region: CATSIQVPYEQYF. The CDR3 nucleotides read TGTGCCACCAGCATTCAGGTTCCCTACGAGCAGTACTTC.

The chain carries TRBV13 and TRBJ1-1; no firm D call. This CDR3 contains 14 residues. Between the trimmed V and J ends, which lost 5 bases and 1 base, there was a span of 11 bases. Germline V gives CDR1 PRHDT, CDR2 FYEKMQ (reference sequence). CDR3 sequence (DNA): TGTGCCAGCAGCACCGGTGCTACGAACACTGAAGCTTTCTTT. Residues: CASSTGATNTEAFF.

The chain carries TRBV29-1 and TRBJ1-2; TRBD1 matches 10 bases. CDR3 length: 13 amino acids. The V segment lost 6 bases and the J segment 5 bases; nucleotides outside the gene matches: 6. The germline CDR1 and CDR2 sequences are SQVTM and ANQGSEA. The chain's CDR3 is CSVGTGDFYGYTF. CDR3 bases: TGCAGCGTGGGGACAGGGGACTTTTATGGCTACACCTTC.